The 18 T cell receptor beta chains given below trace back to one sample, sequenced in a study of blood T cells in healthy people across ages. A sample-barcoded 5' primer and a J-beta primer mix were used in a second PCR of about 7 to 12 cycles. TCRdb passed the 5' RACE reads through MiXCR, listing each CDR3 protein once. The profile covers 700,000 or so distinct CDR3 sequences, with around two fifths appearing a single time and approximately 29% taken by the ten largest. Sequenced: blood. The origin of the receptors is an elderly man in good health.

This sequence joins TRBV5-1 and TRBJ1-1; D is unclear. This CDR3 contains 15 residues. V lost 0 bases and J lost 6, with 15 bases in between. Germline V gene lookup returns CDR1 SGHRS and CDR2 YFSETQ. The CDR3 DNA follows: TGCGCCAGCAGCTTGGGGTCGGACTGGGCCTCTGAAGCTTTCTTT. It translates to CASSLGSDWASEAFF.

The gene calls are TRBV6-2 or TRBV6-3 and TRBJ2-5, with D uncertain. Germline V gene data show CDR1 as MNHEY and CDR2 as SVGEGT. This CDR3 spans 13 amino acids. Trimming stripped 2 bases from V and 4 bases from J, with 8 bases between. In nucleotides, the CDR3 is TGTGCCAGCAGTTACGAGTACAGAGAGACCCAGTACTTC. It yields the protein CASSYEYRETQYF.

To note about this clonotype: One junction end does not reproduce the germline sequence, and a read error may be involved. CDR3 coding DNA: TGTGCCAGCAGTTACGTGGTGGGACAGGCTAACAATCAGCCCCAGAATTTT. It is translated as CASSYVVGQANNQPQNF. The V gene is TRBV6-6, the J gene TRBJ1-5, with TRBD1 identical over 8 bases. Germline V lookup: CDR1 MNHNY, CDR2 SVGAGI (reference sequence). This CDR3 comprises 17 residues.

This clonotype appeared a few times. This chain's CDR3 is CSADGTEQYF. CDR3 DNA sequence: TGCAGTGCCGATGGGACAGAGCAGTACTTC. This chain joins TRBV20-1 and TRBJ2-5, with TRBD1 matching 7 bases. Trimming at V came to 6 bases and at J to 11 bases, leaving 6 bases not matched to a gene. Germline lookup yields CDR1 DFQATT and CDR2 SNEGSKA (reference sequence). The CDR3 loop spans 10 amino acids.

The V gene is TRBV7-9, the J gene TRBJ2-7; 10 nucleotides line up with TRBD1. Looked up from germline, CDR1 is SEHNR and CDR2 is FQNEAQ (reference sequence). The CDR3 loop spans 17 amino acids. J lost 6 bases, V lost 7 bases, and 18 bases had no gene match. Here the CDR3 reads CASTHRGWGQGISEQYF. DNA for the CDR3: TGTGCCAGCACCCACCGGGGTTGGGGACAGGGGATCAGCGAGCAGTACTTC.

The gene calls are TRBV11-2 and TRBJ1-2, with 8 bases lining up with TRBD1. Germline V gives CDR1 SGHAT, CDR2 FQNNGV. The V gene end was trimmed by 5 bases and the J gene end by 4 bases; junction bases not matched to a gene: 12. The CDR3 loop spans 16 amino acids. CDR3 residues: CASSRLTGGASYGYTF. The CDR3 DNA is TGTGCCAGCAGCCGCCTTACAGGGGGTGCCTCCTATGGCTACACCTTC. Using reference TRBV11-2 and TRBJ1-2 for the parts outside the CDR3, the full variable domain is EAGVAQSPRYKIIEKRQSVAFWCNPISGHATLYWYQQILGQGPKLLIQFQNNGVVDDSQLPKDRFSAERLKGVDSTLKIQPAKLEDSAVYLCASSRLTGGASYGYTFGSGTRLTVV.

The chain uses TRBV29-1 and TRBJ2-3, with D perhaps TRBD2 (5 bases). The CDR3 covers 14 residues. Germline CDR1 and CDR2: SQVTM and ANQGSEA. Trimming took off 7 bases at V and 1 base at J, with 15 bases between the two ends. DNA of the CDR3: TGCAGCGCCCGGACCCAGAGGGGCACAGATACGCAGTATTTT. It codes for CSARTQRGTDTQYF.

Points on this clonotype: A much bigger clone sits one base away, suggesting this may be a read error. This chain links TRBV20-1 with TRBJ2-5; 7 bases are a match to TRBD2. CDR1 and CDR2 (germline): DFQATT, SNEGSKA (reference sequence). This CDR3 comprises 15 residues. The chain's CDR3 is CSARVPAGRQETRYF. CDR3 sequence (DNA): TGCAGTGCTAGAGTACCAGCGGGACGACAAGAGACCCGGTACTTC.

This clonotype was detected only a few times. The chain carries TRBV20-1 and TRBJ2-7, with 9 bases that match TRBD2. This CDR3 is built from 13 residues. The trim removed 3 bases at V and 4 bases at J, leaving 4 bases unmatched. Germline V gives CDR1 DFQATT, CDR2 SNEGSKA (reference sequence). The CDR3 bases are TGCAGTGCTAGTTCCAGCGGGAGGTACGAGCAGTACTTC. Protein sequence: CSASSSGRYEQYF.

In this sample, this clonotype turned up once. The genes are TRBV28 and TRBJ2-1, with TRBD2 identical over 8 bases. J lost 3 bases, V lost 5 bases, and 9 bases had no gene match. The germline gives CDR1 MDHEN, CDR2 SYDVKM. This CDR3 region has 16 residues. CDR3 loop: CASSPPAGGSYNEQFF. CDR3 coding DNA: TGTGCCAGCAGTCCCCCCGCGGGAGGAAGCTACAATGAGCAGTTCTTC.

The table lists this clonotype with a few counts. This chain links TRBV7-3 with TRBJ2-1; D unresolved. The CDR3 has 16 amino acids. Trimming left V 5 bases short and J 2 bases short, with 16 bases between. Germline-derived CDR1 and CDR2 are SGHTA and FQGTGA. The CDR3 region is CASSAELAAAYNEQFF. For the CDR3, the DNA is TGTGCCAGCAGCGCAGAATTGGCGGCAGCCTACAATGAGCAGTTCTTC.

This clonotype was counted a single time. The genes are TRBV11-3 and TRBJ2-1; maybe TRBD1 (6 bases). Germline V lookup: CDR1 SGHNT, CDR2 YENEEA. The CDR3 totals 15 residues. V was clipped by 5 bases and J by 4 bases, with 15 bases between them. The CDR3 DNA is TGTGCCAGCAGCGCGACCGGGACACTTTACAATGAGCAGTTCTTC. Translating gives CASSATGTLYNEQFF.

This clonotype was picked up a small number of times. This sequence joins TRBV2 and TRBJ2-7; D is possibly TRBD1 (5 bases). The V gene lost 7 bases and the J gene lost 1 base, with 17 bases spanning the gap. Germline V CDR1 and CDR2: SNHLY, FYNNEI. CDR3 length: 15 amino acids. CDR3 in DNA: TGTGCCAGCAATTTGCTTCCGGACACGTCCTACGAGCAGTACTTC. The encoded protein is CASNLLPDTSYEQYF.

The rearrangement joins TRBV7-9 to TRBJ2-3; no reliable D call. Trimming took 4 bases from V and 4 from J, leaving 12 bases between them. CDR1 is SEHNR, CDR2 FQNEAQ, per germline (reference sequence). This CDR3 is 14 amino acids long. The CDR3 bases are TGTGCCAGCAGCTCTCGAAGACCGGCAGATACGCAGTATTTT. The encoded protein is CASSSRRPADTQYF.

Only a few counts were recorded for this clonotype. The chain uses TRBV6-2 or TRBV6-3 and TRBJ2-7; possibly TRBD1 for D (5 bases). V lost 4 bases and J 0 bases, leaving 19 bases between the germline ends. Looked up from germline, CDR1 is MNHEY and CDR2 is SVGEGT. The CDR3 consists of 17 residues. The CDR3: CASSLGRPWGGSYEQYF. In nucleotides, the CDR3 is TGTGCCAGCAGTTTAGGTCGGCCTTGGGGCGGCTCCTACGAGCAGTACTTC.

The genes are TRBV11-3 and TRBJ2-1; 10 bases align to TRBD2. Germline V gene lookup returns CDR1 SGHNT and CDR2 YENEEA. V gave up 5 bases and J gave up 7 bases; unmatched junction bases: 8. The CDR3 runs to 15 residues. CDR3 loop: CASSRSGGAWNEQFF. For the CDR3, the DNA is TGTGCCAGCAGCAGAAGCGGGGGGGCCTGGAATGAGCAGTTCTTC.

This clonotype was seen a handful of times. The chain's CDR3 is CSATRDRRPYEQYF. The DNA for the CDR3 is TGCAGTGCTACCCGGGACAGACGACCCTACGAGCAGTACTTC. The chain joins TRBV20-1 to TRBJ2-7; TRBD1 agrees at 7 bases. The CDR3 contains 14 residues. V gave up 4 bases and J gave up 2 bases; unmatched junction bases: 8. Germline CDR1 is DFQATT and CDR2 is SNEGSKA (reference sequence).

The chain has TRBV10-3 and TRBJ2-5; D perhaps matches TRBD1 (5 bases). V was shortened by 0 bases and J by 3 bases, with 8 bases between the two germline ends. The germline gives CDR1 ENHRY, CDR2 SYGVKD. This CDR3 is built from 14 residues. The CDR3 sequence: CAISESIGEETQYF. For the CDR3, the DNA is TGTGCCATCAGTGAGTCGATAGGGGAAGAGACCCAGTACTTC.